This entry describes one T cell receptor (beta chain). This sample is drawn from a study of cytomegalovirus exposure and HLA in healthy donors. With 60 Vbeta and 13 Jbeta primers, the PCR was carried out. Some clones are missing from TCRdb's copy, which holds only in-frame ones; the method was immunoSEQ multiplex PCR. The repertoire holds under 150,000 clones, with approximately 84% as singletons. Trimming took 0 bases from V and 8 from J, leaving 8 bases between them. CDR1 SGDLS and CDR2 YYNGEE come from the germline V gene. The CDR3 length is 12 residues. J is TRBJ1-1 and V is TRBV9; D is undetermined. Sequencing was carried out using PBMCs. This sequence originates from a boy younger than 10 in good health and CMV-seronegative. The CDR3 coding sequence is TGTGCCAGCAGCGTAGGACAAGAAGAAGCTTTCTTT. Translation gives CASSVGQEEAFF.